This T cell receptor (beta chain) is from a study of blood T cell repertoires in COVID-19. The CDR3 runs to 12 residues. The V segment lost 5 bases and the J segment 10 bases; nucleotides outside the gene matches: 4. Germline CDR1 reads SGHRS; CDR2 reads YFSETQ. Assay: immunoSEQ multiplex PCR; the TCRdb copy retains only in-frame clones and omits some. The table lists about 160,000 clones, roughly 90% of them singletons. The chain combines TRBV5-1 with TRBJ2-1; 9 bases are shared with TRBD1. Specimen: peripheral blood. The TCR originated in a man aged 55 to 70 with acute or convalescent COVID-19. In nucleotides, the CDR3 is TGCGCCAGCAGAGACAGGGGGAAGGAGCAGTTCTTC. This codes for CASRDRGKEQFF.